The present entry profiles one TCR beta chain with its context. Its target is unknown. Germline V gives CDR1 SGHVS, CDR2 FQNEAQ. CDR3 length equals 15 residues. The V end lost 1 base, the J end lost 6 bases, and 15 bases lay between the germline ends. The data belong to a study of beta chain features in type 1 diabetes. All of the isolated RNA was reverse transcribed, so expressed TCRB transcripts were sequenced. An average around 3.5 million reads came from naive, central memory and regulatory T cell samples. Profiling relied on immunoSEQ multiplex PCR, and the TCRdb table lists in-frame clones only, not all of them. Among hundreds of thousands of clones listed, about 14% were seen once. Study-wide results and limits: PCR might pick shorter templates more often, in the same way for patients and controls.

Sequencing used naive CD4+ T cells from blood. This receptor was taken from a man aged 18 to 29 in good health. This chain links TRBV7-8 with TRBJ1-1; D may be TRBD1 (5 bases). In nucleotides, the CDR3 is TGTGCCAGCAGCTTAGTAGGGGCGAGGACTGCTGAAGCTTTCTTT. Translation: CASSLVGARTAEAFF.